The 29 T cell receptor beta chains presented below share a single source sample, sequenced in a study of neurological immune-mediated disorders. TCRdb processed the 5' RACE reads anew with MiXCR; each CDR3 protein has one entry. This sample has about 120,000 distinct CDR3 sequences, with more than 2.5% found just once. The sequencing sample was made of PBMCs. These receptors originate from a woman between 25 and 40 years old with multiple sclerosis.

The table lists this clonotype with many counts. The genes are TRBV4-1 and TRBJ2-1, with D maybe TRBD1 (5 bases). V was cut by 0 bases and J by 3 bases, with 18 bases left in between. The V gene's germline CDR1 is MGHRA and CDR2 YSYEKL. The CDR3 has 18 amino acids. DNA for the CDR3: TGCGCCAGCAGCCAAGATGATCAGGGCCCCCTTTACTACAATGAGCAGTTCTTC. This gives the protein CASSQDDQGPLYYNEQFF.

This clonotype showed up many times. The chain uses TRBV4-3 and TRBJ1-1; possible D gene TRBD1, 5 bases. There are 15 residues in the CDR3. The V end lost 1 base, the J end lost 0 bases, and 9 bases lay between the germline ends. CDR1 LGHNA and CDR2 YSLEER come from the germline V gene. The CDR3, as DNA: TGCGCCAGCAGCCAAGGTCGGGGCTTGAACACTGAAGCTTTCTTT. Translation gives CASSQGRGLNTEAFF.

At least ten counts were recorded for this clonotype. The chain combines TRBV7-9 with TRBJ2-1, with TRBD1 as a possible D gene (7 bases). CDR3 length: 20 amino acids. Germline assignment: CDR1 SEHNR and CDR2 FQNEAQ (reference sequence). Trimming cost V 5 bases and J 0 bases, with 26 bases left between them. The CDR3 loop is CASSPQTGERAGSSYNEQFF. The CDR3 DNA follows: TGTGCCAGCAGCCCCCAAACAGGGGAACGGGCGGGGAGCTCCTACAATGAGCAGTTCTTC.

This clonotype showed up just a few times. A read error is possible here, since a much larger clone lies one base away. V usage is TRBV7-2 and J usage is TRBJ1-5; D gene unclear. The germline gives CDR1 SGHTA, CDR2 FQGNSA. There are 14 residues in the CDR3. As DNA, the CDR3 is TGTGCCAGCAGCTTTCAAAGTGGCAATCAGCCCCAGAATTTT. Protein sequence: CASSFQSGNQPQNF.

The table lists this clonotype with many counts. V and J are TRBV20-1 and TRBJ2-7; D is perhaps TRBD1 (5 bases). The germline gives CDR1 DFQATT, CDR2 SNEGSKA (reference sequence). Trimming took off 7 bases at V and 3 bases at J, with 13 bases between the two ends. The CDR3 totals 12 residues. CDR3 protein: CSVFAGLYEQYF. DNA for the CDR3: TGCAGTGTTTTCGCAGGGCTCTACGAGCAGTACTTC.

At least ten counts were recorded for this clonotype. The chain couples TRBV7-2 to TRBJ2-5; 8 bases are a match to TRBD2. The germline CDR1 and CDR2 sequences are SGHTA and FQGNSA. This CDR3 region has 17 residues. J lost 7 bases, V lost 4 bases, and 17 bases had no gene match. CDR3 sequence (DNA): TGTGCCAGCAGCTCCCCCCTCCGGGCTAGCGGGTCGCTGACCCAGTACTTC. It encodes CASSSPLRASGSLTQYF.

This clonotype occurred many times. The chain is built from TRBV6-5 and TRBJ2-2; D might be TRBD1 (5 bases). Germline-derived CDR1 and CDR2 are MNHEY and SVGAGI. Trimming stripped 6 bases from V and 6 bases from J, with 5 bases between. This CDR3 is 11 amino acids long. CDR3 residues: CASRGPGELFF. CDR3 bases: TGTGCCAGCAGGGGGCCCGGGGAGCTGTTTTTT.

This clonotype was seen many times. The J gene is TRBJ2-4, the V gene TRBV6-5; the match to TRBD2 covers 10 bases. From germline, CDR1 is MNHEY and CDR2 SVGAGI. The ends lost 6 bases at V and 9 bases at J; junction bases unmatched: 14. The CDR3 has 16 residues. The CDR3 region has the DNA TGTGCCAGCAGCCCTCGGGGAGCGGGGGGGCCTGGCATTCAGTACTTC. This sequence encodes CASSPRGAGGPGIQYF.

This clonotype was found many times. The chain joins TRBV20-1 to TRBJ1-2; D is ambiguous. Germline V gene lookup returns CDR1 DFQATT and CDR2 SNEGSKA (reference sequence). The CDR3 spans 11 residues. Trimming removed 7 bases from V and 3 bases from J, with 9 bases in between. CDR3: CSGETDYGYTF. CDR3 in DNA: TGCAGTGGTGAGACCGACTATGGCTACACCTTC.

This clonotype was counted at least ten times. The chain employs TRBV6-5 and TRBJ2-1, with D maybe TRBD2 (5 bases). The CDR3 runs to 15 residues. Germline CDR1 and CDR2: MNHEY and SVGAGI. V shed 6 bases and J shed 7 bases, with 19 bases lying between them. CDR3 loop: CASRKTGSPGNEQFF. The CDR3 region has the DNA TGTGCCAGCAGAAAAACCGGCAGCCCGGGGAATGAGCAGTTCTTC.

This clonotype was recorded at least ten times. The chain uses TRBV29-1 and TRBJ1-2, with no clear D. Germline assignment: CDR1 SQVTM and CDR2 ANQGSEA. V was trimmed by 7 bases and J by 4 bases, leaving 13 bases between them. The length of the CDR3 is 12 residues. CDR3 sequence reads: CSDLAETYGYTF. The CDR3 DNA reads TGCAGCGACCTGGCAGAGACCTATGGCTACACCTTC.

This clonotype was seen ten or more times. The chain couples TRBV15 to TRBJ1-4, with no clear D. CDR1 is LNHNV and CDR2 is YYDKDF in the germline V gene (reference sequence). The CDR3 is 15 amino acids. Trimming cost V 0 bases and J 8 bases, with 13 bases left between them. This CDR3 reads CATSRDPIGGEKLFF. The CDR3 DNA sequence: TGTGCCACCAGCAGAGACCCAATAGGAGGAGAAAAACTGTTTTTT.

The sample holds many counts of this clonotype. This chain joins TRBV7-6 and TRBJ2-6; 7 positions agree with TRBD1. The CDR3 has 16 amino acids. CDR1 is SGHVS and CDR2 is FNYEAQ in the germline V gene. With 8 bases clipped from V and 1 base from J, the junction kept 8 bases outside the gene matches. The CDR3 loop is CASGQGVGSGANVLTF. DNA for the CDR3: TGTGCCAGCGGGCAGGGGGTAGGGTCTGGGGCCAACGTCCTGACTTTC. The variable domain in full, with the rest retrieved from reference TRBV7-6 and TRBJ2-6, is GAGVSQSPRYKVTKRGQDVALRCDPISGHVSLYWYRQALGQGPEFLTYFNYEAQQDKSGLPNDRFSAERPEGSISTLTIQRTEQRDSAMYRCASGQGVGSGANVLTFGAGSRLTVL.

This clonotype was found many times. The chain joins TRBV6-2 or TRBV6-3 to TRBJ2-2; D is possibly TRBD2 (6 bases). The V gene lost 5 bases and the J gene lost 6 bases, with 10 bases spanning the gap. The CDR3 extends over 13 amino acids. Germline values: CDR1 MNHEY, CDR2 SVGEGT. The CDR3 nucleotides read TGTGCCAGCAGTGGAGGGATGGCCGGGGAGCTGTTTTTT. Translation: CASSGGMAGELFF.

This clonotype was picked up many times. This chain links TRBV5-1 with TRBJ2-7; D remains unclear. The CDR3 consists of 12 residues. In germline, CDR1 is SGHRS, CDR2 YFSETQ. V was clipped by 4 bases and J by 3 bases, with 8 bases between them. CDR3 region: CASSPPDYEQYF. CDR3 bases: TGCGCCAGCAGCCCCCCAGACTACGAGCAGTACTTC.

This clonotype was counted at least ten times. The chain's CDR3 is CATSRDGTAEQFF. CDR3 coding DNA: TGTGCCACCAGCAGAGATGGGACTGCCGAGCAGTTCTTC. This chain links TRBV15 with TRBJ2-1; D might be TRBD2 (6 bases). The germline V gene has CDR1 LNHNV and CDR2 YYDKDF (reference sequence). Trimming pared 0 bases from V and 10 bases from J, leaving 10 bases between. This CDR3 has 13 residues.

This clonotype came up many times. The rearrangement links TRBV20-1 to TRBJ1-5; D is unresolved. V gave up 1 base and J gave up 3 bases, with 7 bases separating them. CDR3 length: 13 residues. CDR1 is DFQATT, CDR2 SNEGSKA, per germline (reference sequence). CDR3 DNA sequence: TGCAGTGCTAGAGTGGGTCACAATCAGCCCCAGCATTTT. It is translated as CSARVGHNQPQHF.

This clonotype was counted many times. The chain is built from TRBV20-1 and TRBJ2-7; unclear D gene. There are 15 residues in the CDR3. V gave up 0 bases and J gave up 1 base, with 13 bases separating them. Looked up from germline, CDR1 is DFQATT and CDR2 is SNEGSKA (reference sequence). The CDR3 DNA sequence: TGCAGTGCTAGAGATCTGGCTCTACCTTCCTACGAGCAGTACTTC. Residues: CSARDLALPSYEQYF.

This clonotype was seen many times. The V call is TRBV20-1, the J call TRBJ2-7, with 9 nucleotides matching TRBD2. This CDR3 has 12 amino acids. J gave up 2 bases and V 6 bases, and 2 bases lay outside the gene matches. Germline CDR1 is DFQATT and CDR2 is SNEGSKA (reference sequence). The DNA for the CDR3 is TGCAGTGCCTGGACTAGCGCCTACGAGCAGTACTTC. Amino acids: CSAWTSAYEQYF.

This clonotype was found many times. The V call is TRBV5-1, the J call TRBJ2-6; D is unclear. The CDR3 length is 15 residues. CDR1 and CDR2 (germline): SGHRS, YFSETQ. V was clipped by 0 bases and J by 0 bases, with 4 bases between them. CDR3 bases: TGCGCCAGCAGCTTGGAAGCCTCTGGGGCCAACGTCCTGACTTTC. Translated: CASSLEASGANVLTF.

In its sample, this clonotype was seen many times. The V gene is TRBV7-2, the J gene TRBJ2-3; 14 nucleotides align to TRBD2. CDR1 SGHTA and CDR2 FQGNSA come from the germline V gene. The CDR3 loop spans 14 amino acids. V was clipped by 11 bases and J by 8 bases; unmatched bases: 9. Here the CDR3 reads CACGLGLAGVTQYF. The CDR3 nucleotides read TGTGCCTGCGGACTGGGACTAGCGGGAGTTACGCAGTATTTT.

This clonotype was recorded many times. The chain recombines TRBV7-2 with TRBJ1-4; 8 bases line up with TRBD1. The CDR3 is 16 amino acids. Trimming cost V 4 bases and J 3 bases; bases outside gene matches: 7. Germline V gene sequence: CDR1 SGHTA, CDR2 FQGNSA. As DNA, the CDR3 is TGTGCCAGCAGCTCACCGCAGGGGGCGTCTAATGAAAAACTGTTTTTT. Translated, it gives CASSSPQGASNEKLFF.

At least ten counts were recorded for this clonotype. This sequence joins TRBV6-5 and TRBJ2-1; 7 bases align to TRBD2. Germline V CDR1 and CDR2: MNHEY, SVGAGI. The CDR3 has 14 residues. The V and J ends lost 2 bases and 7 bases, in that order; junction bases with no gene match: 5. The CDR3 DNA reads TGTGCCAGCAGTTACCGTCTACTAGCGAATGAGCAGTTCTTC. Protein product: CASSYRLLANEQFF.

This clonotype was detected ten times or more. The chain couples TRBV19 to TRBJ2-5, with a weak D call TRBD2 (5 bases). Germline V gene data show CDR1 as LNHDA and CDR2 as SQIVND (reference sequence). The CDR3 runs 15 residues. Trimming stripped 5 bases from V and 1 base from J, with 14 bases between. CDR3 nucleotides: TGTGCCAGTAGTCTCCGCGGGCAGATCCAAGAGACCCAGTACTTC. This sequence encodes CASSLRGQIQETQYF.

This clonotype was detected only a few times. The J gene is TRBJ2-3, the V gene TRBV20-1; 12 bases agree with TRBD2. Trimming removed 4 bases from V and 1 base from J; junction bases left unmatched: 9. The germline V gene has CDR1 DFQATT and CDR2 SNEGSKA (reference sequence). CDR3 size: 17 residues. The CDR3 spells CSATGLAGGRGTDTQYF. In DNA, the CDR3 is TGCAGTGCTACGGGACTAGCGGGTGGGAGGGGCACAGATACGCAGTATTTT.

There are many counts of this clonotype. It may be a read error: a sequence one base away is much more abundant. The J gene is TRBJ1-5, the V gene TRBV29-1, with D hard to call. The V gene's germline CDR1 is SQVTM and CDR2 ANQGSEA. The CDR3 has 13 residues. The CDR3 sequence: CSVEGVRGQHQHF. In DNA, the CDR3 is TGCAGCGTTGAAGGGGTTAGAGGGCAGCACCAGCATTTT.

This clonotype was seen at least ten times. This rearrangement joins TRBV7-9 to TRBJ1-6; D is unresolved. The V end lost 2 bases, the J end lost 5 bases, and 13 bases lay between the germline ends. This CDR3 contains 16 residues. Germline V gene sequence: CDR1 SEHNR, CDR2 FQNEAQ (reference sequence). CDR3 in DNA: TGTGCCAGCAGCTTATCGAGGACCGTAAATAATTCACCCCTCCACTTT. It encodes CASSLSRTVNNSPLHF.

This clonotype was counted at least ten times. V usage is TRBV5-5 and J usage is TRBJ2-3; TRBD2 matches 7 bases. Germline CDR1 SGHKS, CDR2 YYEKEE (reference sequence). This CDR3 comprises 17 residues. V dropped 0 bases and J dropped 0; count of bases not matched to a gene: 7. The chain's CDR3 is CASSLAPSGGSTDTQYF. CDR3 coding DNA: TGTGCCAGCAGCTTGGCCCCTTCGGGAGGCAGCACAGATACGCAGTATTTT.

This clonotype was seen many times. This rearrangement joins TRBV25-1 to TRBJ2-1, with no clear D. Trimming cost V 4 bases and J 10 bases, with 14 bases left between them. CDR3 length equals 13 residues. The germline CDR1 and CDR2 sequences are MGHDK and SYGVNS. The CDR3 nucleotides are TGTGCCAGCAGTGGCGTTGGGAAGTGGGAGCAGTTCTTC. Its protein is CASSGVGKWEQFF. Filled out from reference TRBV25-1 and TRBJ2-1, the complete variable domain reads EADIYQTPRYLVIGTGKKITLECSQTMGHDKMYWYQQDPGMELHLIHYSYGVNSTEKGDLSSESTVSRIRTEHFPLTLESARPSHTSQYLCASSGVGKWEQFFGPGTRLTVL.